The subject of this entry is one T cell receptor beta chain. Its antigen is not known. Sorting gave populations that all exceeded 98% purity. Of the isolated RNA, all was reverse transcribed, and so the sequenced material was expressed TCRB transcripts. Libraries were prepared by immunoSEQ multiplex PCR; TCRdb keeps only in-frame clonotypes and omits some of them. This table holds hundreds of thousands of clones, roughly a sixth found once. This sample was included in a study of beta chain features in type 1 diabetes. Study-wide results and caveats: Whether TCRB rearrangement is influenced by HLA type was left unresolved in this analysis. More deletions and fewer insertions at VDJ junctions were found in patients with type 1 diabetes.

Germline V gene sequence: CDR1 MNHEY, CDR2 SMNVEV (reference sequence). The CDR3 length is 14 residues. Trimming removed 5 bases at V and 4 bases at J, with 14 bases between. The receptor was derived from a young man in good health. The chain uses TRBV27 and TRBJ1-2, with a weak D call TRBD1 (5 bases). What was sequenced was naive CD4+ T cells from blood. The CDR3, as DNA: TGTGCCAGCAGTCGTGATCAGGGAATCTATGGCTACACCTTC. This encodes CASSRDQGIYGYTF.